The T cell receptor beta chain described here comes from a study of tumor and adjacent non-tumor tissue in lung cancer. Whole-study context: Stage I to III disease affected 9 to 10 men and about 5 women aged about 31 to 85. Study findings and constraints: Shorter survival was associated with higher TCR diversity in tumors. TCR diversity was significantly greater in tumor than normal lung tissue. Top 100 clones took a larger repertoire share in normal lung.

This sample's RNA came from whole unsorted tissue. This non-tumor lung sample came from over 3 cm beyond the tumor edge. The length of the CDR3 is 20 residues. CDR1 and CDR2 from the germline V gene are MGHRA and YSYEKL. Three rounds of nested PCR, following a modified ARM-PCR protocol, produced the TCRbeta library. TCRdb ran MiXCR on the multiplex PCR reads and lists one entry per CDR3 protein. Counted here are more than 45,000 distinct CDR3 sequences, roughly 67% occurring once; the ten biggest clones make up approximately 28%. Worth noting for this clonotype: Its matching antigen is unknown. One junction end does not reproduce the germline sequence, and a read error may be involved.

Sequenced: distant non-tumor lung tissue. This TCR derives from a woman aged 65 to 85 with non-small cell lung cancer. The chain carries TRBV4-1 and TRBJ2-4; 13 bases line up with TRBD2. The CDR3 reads CVSSQVRVVRTSGRDGIQYF. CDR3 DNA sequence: TGCGTCAGCAGCCAAGTTCGGGTGGTCCGGACTAGCGGGAGAGACGGCATTCAGTACTTC.